A single sample gave rise to the 26 T cell receptor beta chains below, sequenced in a study of identical twins. Each CDR3 protein is one row after TCRdb ran MiXCR on the 5' RACE reads. The sample consists of around 100,000 distinct CDR3 sequences, 5.9% of them appearing once. Sequenced sample: memory T cells sorted from blood. The receptors were gathered from a woman aged 50 to 60 in good health.

The chain combines TRBV19 with TRBJ2-5; D gene unclear. CDR1 and CDR2 from the germline V gene are LNHDA and SQIVND (reference sequence). The CDR3 covers 15 residues. The V end was cut by 6 bases, the J end by 1 base, with 15 bases between. The CDR3 sequence is CASRGLGGIQETQYF. CDR3 nucleotides: TGTGCCAGTAGGGGTTTAGGCGGTATCCAAGAGACCCAGTACTTC.

Many counts were recorded for this clonotype. This chain connects TRBV29-1 to TRBJ2-7; D perhaps matches TRBD2 (6 bases). CDR3 length: 10 residues. Germline V gene sequence: CDR1 SQVTM, CDR2 ANQGSEA. Trimming cost V 4 bases and J 5 bases, with 6 bases left between them. The CDR3 loop reads CSVGGDEQYF. CDR3 sequence (DNA): TGCAGCGTTGGGGGGGACGAGCAGTACTTC.

This clonotype was seen ten or more times. The J gene is TRBJ2-1, the V gene TRBV5-1; TRBD2 matches 11 bases. The V segment lost 4 bases and the J segment 6 bases; nucleotides outside the gene matches: 9. CDR1 and CDR2 from the germline V gene are SGHRS and YFSETQ. The CDR3 is 16 amino acids. The CDR3 nucleotides read TGCGCCAGCAGCGGTACTAGCGGGAGCTTCGGCAATGAGCAGTTCTTC. Translated: CASSGTSGSFGNEQFF.

The sample holds many counts of this clonotype. The chain combines TRBV7-9 with TRBJ2-5, with unresolved D. V was trimmed by 4 bases and J by 5 bases, leaving 20 bases between them. This CDR3 spans 16 amino acids. CDR1 SEHNR and CDR2 FQNEAQ come from the germline V gene (reference sequence). The CDR3 region is CASSSPERSSMETQYF. Here the CDR3 DNA reads TGTGCCAGCAGCTCCCCGGAGAGGAGCAGCATGGAGACCCAGTACTTC.

The genes are TRBV20-1 and TRBJ1-2; 12 bases fit TRBD1. After removal of 5 bases from V and 7 bases from J, the junction contained 2 bases not matched to a gene. The CDR3 length is 12 residues. The germline V gene has CDR1 DFQATT and CDR2 SNEGSKA (reference sequence). This CDR3 is CSAWDRGPGYTF. CDR3 coding DNA: TGCAGTGCTTGGGACAGGGGGCCTGGCTACACCTTC.

This clonotype came up a few times. CDR3 coding DNA: TGCAGCGGGGGAGGGTGGCTAGCGGGAGGGCGAAGCTCCTACAATGAGCAGTTCTTC. It yields the protein CSGGGWLAGGRSSYNEQFF. V and J are TRBV29-1 and TRBJ2-1; 12 bases align to TRBD2. There are 19 residues in the CDR3. Germline CDR1 SQVTM, CDR2 ANQGSEA. The J segment lost 0 bases and the V segment lost 7 bases, leaving 16 bases of the junction unmatched.

This clonotype was seen many times. J is TRBJ1-1 and V is TRBV4-1, with unresolved D. CDR3 length equals 15 residues. The V end was cut by 0 bases, the J end by 3 bases, with 11 bases between. Germline loops: CDR1 MGHRA, CDR2 YSYEKL. This CDR3 reads CASSQETGSDTEAFF. In DNA form, the CDR3 reads TGCGCCAGCAGCCAAGAAACCGGGAGTGACACTGAAGCTTTCTTT.

This clonotype was found a few times. The rearrangement uses TRBV14 and TRBJ2-7, with a tentative D call TRBD2 (5 bases). The CDR3 is 15 residues long. Germline CDR1 is SGHDN and CDR2 is FVKESK. V was cut by 3 bases and J by 4 bases, with 16 bases left in between. CDR3 bases: TGTGCCAGCAGCCACGACTACACCAATCCATACGAGCAGTACTTC. It specifies CASSHDYTNPYEQYF.

This clonotype was observed at least ten times. This chain joins TRBV27 and TRBJ1-3, with D hard to call. Germline V gene lookup returns CDR1 MNHEY and CDR2 SMNVEV (reference sequence). Trimming stripped 4 bases from V and 3 bases from J, with 7 bases between. This CDR3 has 13 residues. In DNA form, the CDR3 reads TGTGCCAGCAGTTCCTCACTTGGAAACACCATATATTTT. Translating it yields CASSSSLGNTIYF.

This clonotype was observed many times. The V call is TRBV12-3 or TRBV12-4, the J call TRBJ1-4; D is undetermined. This CDR3 contains 13 residues. The V end lost 6 bases, the J end lost 8 bases, and 13 bases lay between the germline ends. CDR3 in DNA: TGTGCCAGCAGCCTCTTCCTGGGCGAAAAACTGTTTTTT. The encoded protein is CASSLFLGEKLFF.

This clonotype was seen more than once but under ten times. V and J are TRBV30 and TRBJ2-2; the D is unclear. Trimming left V 3 bases short and J 2 bases short, with 7 bases between. CDR3 length: 13 amino acids. Germline V gene sequence: CDR1 GTSNPN, CDR2 SVGIG (reference sequence). The CDR3 nucleotides read TGTGCCTGGAGGTTCCAAAACACCGGGGAGCTGTTTTTT. Amino acid sequence: CAWRFQNTGELFF.

Ten or more counts support this clonotype. This rearrangement joins TRBV7-9 to TRBJ1-2; unclear D gene. The CDR3 length is 15 residues. The germline V and J ends were trimmed by 2 bases and 7 bases, with 17 bases remaining between them. Germline V lookup: CDR1 SEHNR, CDR2 FQNEAQ (reference sequence). CDR3 residues: CASSLYTAPKFGYTF. The CDR3, as DNA: TGTGCCAGCAGCTTATACACAGCCCCTAAATTTGGCTACACCTTC.

This clonotype occurred many times. The chain links TRBV28 to TRBJ2-5; D unclear. This CDR3 has 12 amino acids. Germline lookup yields CDR1 MDHEN and CDR2 SYDVKM. The V and J ends lost 5 bases and 2 bases respectively, with 6 bases between them. The CDR3 bases are TGTGCCAGCAGTAACTATCAAGAGACCCAGTACTTC. Translating gives CASSNYQETQYF.

This clonotype occurred many times. V is TRBV5-6 and J is TRBJ2-1, with D perhaps matching TRBD2 (5 bases). This CDR3 has 17 amino acids. Germline V gives CDR1 SGHDT, CDR2 YYEEEE. V dropped 0 bases and J dropped 0 bases, with 13 bases sitting between them. CDR3 in amino acids: CASSLAIARSSYNEQFF. The CDR3 DNA reads as TGTGCCAGCAGCTTGGCGATAGCGAGGAGCTCCTACAATGAGCAGTTCTTC.

The chain links TRBV12-3 or TRBV12-4 to TRBJ1-1, with D perhaps TRBD1 (5 bases). This CDR3 is built from 12 residues. V was clipped by 5 bases and J by 5 bases, with 9 bases between them. The DNA of the CDR3 is TGTGCCAGCAGTGGGGGGGGGACTGAAGCTTTCTTT. Translation gives CASSGGGTEAFF.

This clonotype was detected many times. This chain links TRBV15 with TRBJ2-5, with 9 bases aligning to TRBD1. Germline V gives CDR1 LNHNV, CDR2 YYDKDF (reference sequence). V gave up 3 bases and J gave up 1 base; unmatched junction bases: 3. This CDR3 region has 15 residues. In DNA form, the CDR3 reads TGTGCCACCAGCAGGGGACAGGGCCCCCAAGAGACCCAGTACTTC. Translated: CATSRGQGPQETQYF.

The rearrangement uses TRBV27 and TRBJ1-2, with D perhaps TRBD1 (5 bases). The germline V gene encodes CDR1 MNHEY and CDR2 SMNVEV (reference sequence). This CDR3 contains 14 residues. V was pared by 1 base and J by 6 bases, with 12 bases between. The CDR3 here is CASSLLGGTNGYTF. DNA of the CDR3: TGTGCCAGCAGTTTATTGGGGGGAACGAATGGCTACACCTTC.

This clonotype was observed at least ten times. This chain uses TRBV7-8 with TRBJ2-2; D is possibly TRBD1 or TRBD2 (6 bases each). Trimming took 3 bases from V and 0 from J, leaving 14 bases between them. Germline CDR1 reads SGHVS; CDR2 reads FQNEAQ. The CDR3 is made up of 17 amino acids. As DNA, the CDR3 is TGTGCCAGCAGCTTTTCACAGGGAGGCTCGAACACCGGGGAGCTGTTTTTT. It encodes CASSFSQGGSNTGELFF.

This clonotype was seen at least ten times. V and J are TRBV4-1 and TRBJ1-2; TRBD1 is a possible D gene (5 bases). Trimming cost V 3 bases and J 5 bases, with 13 bases left between them. The CDR3 contains 14 residues. Germline V gene data show CDR1 as MGHRA and CDR2 as YSYEKL. The CDR3 here is CASSQGTQMYGYTF. CDR3 sequence (DNA): TGCGCCAGCAGCCAGGGGACGCAAATGTATGGCTACACCTTC.

This clonotype was observed at least ten times. The genes are TRBV20-1 and TRBJ2-5; D ambiguous. Trimming took 0 bases from V and 1 from J, leaving 15 bases between them. The CDR3 is made up of 16 amino acids. Germline CDR1 is DFQATT and CDR2 is SNEGSKA (reference sequence). CDR3 loop: CSARDWQRGSQETQYF. The CDR3 nucleotides are TGCAGTGCTAGAGATTGGCAGAGAGGATCCCAAGAGACCCAGTACTTC.

This clonotype was counted many times. The rearrangement joins TRBV5-1 to TRBJ2-3, with 8 bases aligning to TRBD2. V was clipped by 0 bases and J by 6 bases; unmatched bases: 9. This CDR3 comprises 16 residues. Germline V gene data show CDR1 as SGHRS and CDR2 as YFSETQ. The CDR3 here is CASSLGPSGLQDTQYF. CDR3 nucleotide sequence: TGCGCCAGCAGCTTGGGGCCTAGCGGGCTTCAGGATACGCAGTATTTT.

This clonotype was counted at least ten times. This rearrangement joins TRBV11-2 to TRBJ2-1, with 9 bases aligning to TRBD2. Losses at the gene ends were 3 bases for V and 7 bases for J; bases not matched to a gene: 10. This CDR3 spans 16 amino acids. The V gene's germline CDR1 is SGHAT and CDR2 FQNNGV. CDR3 sequence: CASSLAGGVTSNEQFF. As DNA, the CDR3 is TGTGCCAGCAGCTTGGCGGGAGGGGTTACCTCGAATGAGCAGTTCTTC.

The CDR3, as DNA: TGTGCCAGCAGCGCTGGACTAGCCAAAAACATTCAGTACTTC. It yields the protein CASSAGLAKNIQYF. This chain links TRBV6-6 with TRBJ2-4; D is perhaps TRBD2 (5 bases). Germline V gene data show CDR1 as MNHNY and CDR2 as SVGAGI (reference sequence). The ends were cut back, 6 bases at V and 0 bases at J, with 9 bases in the middle. The CDR3 sequence is 14 residues long.

This clonotype was picked up a small number of times. CDR3 region: CASSISINNSPLHF. The CDR3 bases are TGTGCCAGCAGCATATCTATCAATAATTCACCCCTCCACTTT. The V call is TRBV5-6, the J call TRBJ1-6; D gene unclear. The germline CDR1 and CDR2 sequences are SGHDT and YYEEEE. Trimming shortened V by 4 bases and J by 5 bases, and 10 bases separated the two germline ends. The CDR3 loop spans 14 amino acids.

This clonotype was counted many times. The gene calls are TRBV7-8 and TRBJ1-1; no definite D call. Looked up from germline, CDR1 is SGHVS and CDR2 is FQNEAQ. V was shortened by 4 bases and J by 2 bases, with 8 bases between the two germline ends. The CDR3 extends over 13 amino acids. CDR3 residues: CASSWAINTEAFF. CDR3 nucleotide sequence: TGTGCCAGCAGCTGGGCCATCAACACTGAAGCTTTCTTT.

This clonotype was seen repeatedly, ten times or more. The chain couples TRBV5-1 to TRBJ2-5, with TRBD1 matching 9 bases. The CDR3 contains 15 residues. Losses at the gene ends were 0 bases for V and 2 bases for J; bases not matched to a gene: 2. CDR1 is SGHRS, CDR2 YFSETQ, per germline. The CDR3 DNA reads TGCGCCAGCAGCTTGGCCGGGACAGGGCAAGAGACCCAGTACTTC. Encoded protein: CASSLAGTGQETQYF.